This T cell receptor (beta chain) was identified in a study of identical twins. The V and J ends lost 0 bases and 8 bases respectively, with 6 bases between them. The CDR3 covers 11 residues. Germline V CDR1 and CDR2: SQVTM, ANQGSEA. One entry per CDR3 protein, called by TCRdb with MiXCR from the 5' RACE reads. The data hold roughly 240,000 distinct CDR3 sequences, with 7.5% observed a single time. This sample also belongs to another study, concerning yellow fever vaccine responses in identical twins.

Sequenced sample: CD8+ T cells sorted from blood. This TCR was sampled from a woman aged 18-29 years in good health. The chain carries TRBV29-1 and TRBJ2-3; D perhaps matches TRBD2 (5 bases). Here the CDR3 DNA reads TGCAGCGTTGAAGATCGGGGTACGCAGTATTTT. This translates into CSVEDRGTQYF.